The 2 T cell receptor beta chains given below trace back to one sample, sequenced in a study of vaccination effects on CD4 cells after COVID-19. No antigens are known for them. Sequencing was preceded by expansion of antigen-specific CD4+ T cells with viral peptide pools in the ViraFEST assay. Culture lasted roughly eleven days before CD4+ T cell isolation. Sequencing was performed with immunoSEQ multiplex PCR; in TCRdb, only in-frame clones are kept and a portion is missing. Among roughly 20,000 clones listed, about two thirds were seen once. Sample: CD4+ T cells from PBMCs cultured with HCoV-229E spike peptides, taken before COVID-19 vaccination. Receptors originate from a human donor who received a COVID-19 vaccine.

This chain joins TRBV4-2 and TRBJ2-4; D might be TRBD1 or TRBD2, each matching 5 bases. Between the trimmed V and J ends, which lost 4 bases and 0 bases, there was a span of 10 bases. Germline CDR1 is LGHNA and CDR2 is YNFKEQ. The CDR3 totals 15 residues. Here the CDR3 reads CASSPGLQAKNIQYF. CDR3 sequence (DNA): TGTGCCAGCAGCCCGGGGCTCCAAGCCAAAAACATTCAGTACTTC.

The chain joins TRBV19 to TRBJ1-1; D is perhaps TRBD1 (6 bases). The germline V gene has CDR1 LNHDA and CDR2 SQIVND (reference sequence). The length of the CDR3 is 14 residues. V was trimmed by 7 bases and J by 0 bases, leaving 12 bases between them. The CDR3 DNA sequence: TGTGCCAGTACCACGGGGGGCGTGAACACTGAAGCTTTCTTT. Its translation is CASTTGGVNTEAFF.